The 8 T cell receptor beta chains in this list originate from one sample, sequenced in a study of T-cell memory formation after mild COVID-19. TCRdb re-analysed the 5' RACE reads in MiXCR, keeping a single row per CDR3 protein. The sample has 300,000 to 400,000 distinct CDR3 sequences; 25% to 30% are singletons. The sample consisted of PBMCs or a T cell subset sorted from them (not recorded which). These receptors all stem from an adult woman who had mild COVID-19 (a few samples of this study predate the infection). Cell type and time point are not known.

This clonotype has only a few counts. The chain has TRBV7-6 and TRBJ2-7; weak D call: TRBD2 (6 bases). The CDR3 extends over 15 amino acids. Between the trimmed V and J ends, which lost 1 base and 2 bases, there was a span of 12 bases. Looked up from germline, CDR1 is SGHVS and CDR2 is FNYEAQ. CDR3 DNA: TGTGCCAGCAGCTTAGGACCGGACTACCCCTACGAGCAGTACTTC. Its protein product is CASSLGPDYPYEQYF.

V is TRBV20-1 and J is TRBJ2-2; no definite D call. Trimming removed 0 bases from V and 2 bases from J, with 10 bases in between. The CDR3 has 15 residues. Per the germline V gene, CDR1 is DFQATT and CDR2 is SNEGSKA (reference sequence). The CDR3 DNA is TGCAGTGCTAGAGATCTTACAGACAACACCGGGGAGCTGTTTTTT. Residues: CSARDLTDNTGELFF.

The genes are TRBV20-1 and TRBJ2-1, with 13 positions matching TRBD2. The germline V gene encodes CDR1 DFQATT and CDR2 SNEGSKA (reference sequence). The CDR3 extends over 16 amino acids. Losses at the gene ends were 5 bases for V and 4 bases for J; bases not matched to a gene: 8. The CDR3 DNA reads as TGCAGTGCTCCTCGGACTAGCGGGAGTTTATACAATGAGCAGTTCTTC. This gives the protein CSAPRTSGSLYNEQFF.

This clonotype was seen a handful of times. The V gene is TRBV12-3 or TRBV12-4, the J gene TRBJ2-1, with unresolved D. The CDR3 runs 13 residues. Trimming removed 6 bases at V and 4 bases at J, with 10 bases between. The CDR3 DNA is TGTGCCAGCAGCCTCACGCTTTACAATGAGCAGTTCTTC. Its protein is CASSLTLYNEQFF.

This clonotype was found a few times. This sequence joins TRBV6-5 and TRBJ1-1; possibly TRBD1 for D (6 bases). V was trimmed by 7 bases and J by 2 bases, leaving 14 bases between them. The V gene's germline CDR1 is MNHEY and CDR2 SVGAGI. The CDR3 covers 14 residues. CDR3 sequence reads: CASTYGGANTEAFF. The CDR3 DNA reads TGTGCCAGCACCTACGGGGGGGCTAACACTGAAGCTTTCTTT.

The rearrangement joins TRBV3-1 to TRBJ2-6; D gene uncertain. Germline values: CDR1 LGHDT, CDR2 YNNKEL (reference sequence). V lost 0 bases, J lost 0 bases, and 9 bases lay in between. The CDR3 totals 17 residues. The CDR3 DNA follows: TGTGCCAGCAGCCAAGATGCGGCCCTCTCTGGGGCCAACGTCCTGACTTTC. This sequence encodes CASSQDAALSGANVLTF.

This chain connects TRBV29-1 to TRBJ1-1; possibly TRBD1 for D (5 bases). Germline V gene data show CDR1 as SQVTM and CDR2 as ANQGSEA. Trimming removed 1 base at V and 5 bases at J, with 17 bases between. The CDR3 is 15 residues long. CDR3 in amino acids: CSVEVMRRGGTEAFF. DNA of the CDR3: TGCAGCGTTGAAGTAATGAGAAGGGGAGGGACTGAAGCTTTCTTT.

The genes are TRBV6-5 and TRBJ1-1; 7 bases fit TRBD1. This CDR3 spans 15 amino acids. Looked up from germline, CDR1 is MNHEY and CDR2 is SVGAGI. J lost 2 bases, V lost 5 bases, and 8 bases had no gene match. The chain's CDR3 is CASSDRTGRNTEAFF. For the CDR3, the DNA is TGTGCCAGCAGTGACCGGACAGGAAGAAACACTGAAGCTTTCTTT.